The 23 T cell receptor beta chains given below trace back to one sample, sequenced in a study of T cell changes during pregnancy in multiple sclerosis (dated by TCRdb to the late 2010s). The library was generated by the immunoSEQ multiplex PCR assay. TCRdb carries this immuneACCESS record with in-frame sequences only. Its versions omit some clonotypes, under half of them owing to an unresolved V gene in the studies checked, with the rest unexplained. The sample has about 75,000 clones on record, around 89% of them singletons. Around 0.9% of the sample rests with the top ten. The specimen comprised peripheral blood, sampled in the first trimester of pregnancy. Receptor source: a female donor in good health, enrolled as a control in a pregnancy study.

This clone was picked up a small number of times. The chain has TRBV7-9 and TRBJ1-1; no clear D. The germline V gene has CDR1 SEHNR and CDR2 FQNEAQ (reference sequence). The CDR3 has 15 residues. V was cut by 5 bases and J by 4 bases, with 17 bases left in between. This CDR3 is CASSVSGGWSTEAFF. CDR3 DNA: TGTGCCAGCAGCGTGTCGGGAGGCTGGAGCACTGAAGCTTTCTTT.

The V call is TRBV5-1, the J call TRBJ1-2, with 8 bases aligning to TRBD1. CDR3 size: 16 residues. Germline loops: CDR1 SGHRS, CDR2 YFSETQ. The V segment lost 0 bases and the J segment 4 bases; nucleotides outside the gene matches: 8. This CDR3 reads CASSLGQGQVFYGYTF. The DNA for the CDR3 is TGCGCCAGCAGCTTGGGTCAGGGACAGGTATTCTATGGCTACACCTTC.

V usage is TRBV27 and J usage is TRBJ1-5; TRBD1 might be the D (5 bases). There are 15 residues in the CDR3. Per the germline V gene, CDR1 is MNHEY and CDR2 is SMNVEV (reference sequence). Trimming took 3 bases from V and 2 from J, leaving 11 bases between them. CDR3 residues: CASSFVGGGNQPQHF. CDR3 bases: TGTGCCAGCAGTTTTGTCGGGGGAGGCAATCAGCCCCAGCATTTT.

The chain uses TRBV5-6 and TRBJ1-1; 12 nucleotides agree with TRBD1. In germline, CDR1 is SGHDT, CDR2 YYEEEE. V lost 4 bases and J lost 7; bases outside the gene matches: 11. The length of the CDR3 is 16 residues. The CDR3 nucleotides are TGTGCCAGCAGCCCAGAGCCGGGACAGGGGGCGCATGAAGCTTTCTTT. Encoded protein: CASSPEPGQGAHEAFF.

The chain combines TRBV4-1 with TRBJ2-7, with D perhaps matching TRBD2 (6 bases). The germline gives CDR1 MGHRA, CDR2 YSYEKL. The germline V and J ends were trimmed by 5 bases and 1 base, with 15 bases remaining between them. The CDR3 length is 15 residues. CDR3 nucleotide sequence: TGCGCCAGCAGCTCTAGGGAGGCCAGGTCCTACGAGCAGTACTTC. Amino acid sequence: CASSSREARSYEQYF.

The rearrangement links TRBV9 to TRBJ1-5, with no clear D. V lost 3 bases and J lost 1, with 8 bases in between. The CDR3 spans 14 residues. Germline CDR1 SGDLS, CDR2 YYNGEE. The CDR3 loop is CASSAPGSNQPQHF. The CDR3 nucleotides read TGTGCCAGCAGCGCGCCGGGGAGCAATCAGCCCCAGCATTTT.

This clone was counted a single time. The CDR3: CASSLDPGRGYGYTF. CDR3 bases: TGCGCCAGCAGCTTGGACCCAGGGCGCGGCTATGGCTACACCTTC. This chain uses TRBV5-1 with TRBJ1-2; D is possibly TRBD1 (5 bases). Trimming left V 0 bases short and J 4 bases short, with 13 bases between. CDR3 size: 15 residues. Germline CDR1 SGHRS, CDR2 YFSETQ.

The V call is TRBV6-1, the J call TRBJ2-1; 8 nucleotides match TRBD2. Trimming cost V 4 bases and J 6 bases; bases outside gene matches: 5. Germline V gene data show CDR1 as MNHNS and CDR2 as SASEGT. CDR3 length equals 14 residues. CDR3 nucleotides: TGTGCCAGCAGTGCCGGGGGGGCCAGCAATGAGCAGTTCTTC. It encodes CASSAGGASNEQFF.

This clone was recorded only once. The CDR3 sequence is CASSFAGLAGAQTQYF. CDR3 sequence (DNA): TGTGCCAGCAGCTTTGCCGGGCTAGCGGGGGCCCAGACCCAGTACTTC. The chain combines TRBV5-4 with TRBJ2-5; 10 bases are a match to TRBD2. The length of the CDR3 is 16 residues. Germline loops: CDR1 SGHNT, CDR2 YYREEE (reference sequence). After removal of 2 bases from V and 6 bases from J, the junction contained 10 bases not matched to a gene.

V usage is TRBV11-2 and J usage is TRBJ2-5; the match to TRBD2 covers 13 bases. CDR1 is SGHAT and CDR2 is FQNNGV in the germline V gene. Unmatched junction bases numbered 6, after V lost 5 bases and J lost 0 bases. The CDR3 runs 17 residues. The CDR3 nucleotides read TGTGCCAGCAGCCGAGGACTAGCGGGAGAGTACCAAGAGACCCAGTACTTC. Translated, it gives CASSRGLAGEYQETQYF.

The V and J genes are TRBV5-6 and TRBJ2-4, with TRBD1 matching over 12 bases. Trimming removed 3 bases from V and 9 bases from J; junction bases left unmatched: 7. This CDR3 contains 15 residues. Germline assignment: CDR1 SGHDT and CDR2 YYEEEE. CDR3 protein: CASSWDRGRVGIQYF. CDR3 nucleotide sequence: TGTGCCAGCAGCTGGGACAGGGGGCGGGTTGGCATTCAGTACTTC.

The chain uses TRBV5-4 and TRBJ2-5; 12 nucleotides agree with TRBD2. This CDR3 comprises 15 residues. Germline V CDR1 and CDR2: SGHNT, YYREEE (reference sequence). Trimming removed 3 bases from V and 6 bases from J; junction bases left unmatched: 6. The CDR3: CASSSSTSGGQTQYF. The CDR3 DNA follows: TGTGCCAGCAGCTCTTCGACTAGCGGGGGTCAGACCCAGTACTTC. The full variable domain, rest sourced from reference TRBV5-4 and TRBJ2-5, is ETGVTQSPTHLIKTRGQQVTLRCSSQSGHNTVSWYQQALGQGPQFIFQYYREEENGRGNFPPRFSGLQFPNYSSELNVNALELDDSALYLCASSSSTSGGQTQYFGPGTRLLVL.

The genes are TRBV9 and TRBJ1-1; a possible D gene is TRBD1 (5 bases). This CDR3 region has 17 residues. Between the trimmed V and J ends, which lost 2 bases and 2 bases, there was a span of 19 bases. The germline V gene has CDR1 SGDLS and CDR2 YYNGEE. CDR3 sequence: CASSVAGNWGINTEAFF. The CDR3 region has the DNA TGTGCCAGCAGCGTTGCGGGGAATTGGGGGATAAACACTGAAGCTTTCTTT.

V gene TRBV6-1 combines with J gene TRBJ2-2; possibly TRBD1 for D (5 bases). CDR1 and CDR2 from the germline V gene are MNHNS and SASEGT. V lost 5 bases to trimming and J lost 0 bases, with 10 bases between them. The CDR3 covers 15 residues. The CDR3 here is CASSNGAANTGELFF. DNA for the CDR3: TGTGCCAGCAGTAATGGGGCAGCGAACACCGGGGAGCTGTTTTTT.

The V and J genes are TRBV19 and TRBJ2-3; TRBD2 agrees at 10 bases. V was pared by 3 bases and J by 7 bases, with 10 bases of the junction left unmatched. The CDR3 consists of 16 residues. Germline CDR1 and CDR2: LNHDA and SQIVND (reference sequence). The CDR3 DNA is TGTGCCAGTAGTATCCCATATAGCGGGGGGACCCATACGCAGTATTTT. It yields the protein CASSIPYSGGTHTQYF. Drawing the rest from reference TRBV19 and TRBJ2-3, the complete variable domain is DGGITQSPKYLFRKEGQNVTLSCEQNLNHDAMYWYRQDPGQGLRLIYYSQIVNDFQKGDIAEGYSVSREKKESFPLTVTSAQKNPTAFYLCASSIPYSGGTHTQYFGPGTRLTVL.

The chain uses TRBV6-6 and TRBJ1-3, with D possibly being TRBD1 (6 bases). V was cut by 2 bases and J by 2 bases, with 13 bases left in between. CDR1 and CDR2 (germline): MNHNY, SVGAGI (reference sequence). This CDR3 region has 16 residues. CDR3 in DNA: TGTGCCAGCAGTTACGAGGGGGTGGGGGCTGGAAACACCATATATTTT. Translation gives CASSYEGVGAGNTIYF.

The CDR3 loop is CASSRLGLAKNIQYF. CDR3 nucleotide sequence: TGCGCCAGCAGCCGCCTGGGACTAGCCAAAAACATTCAGTACTTC. The chain employs TRBV4-1 and TRBJ2-4, with a possible D match to TRBD2 (6 bases). The V end lost 4 bases, the J end lost 0 bases, and 10 bases lay between the germline ends. The CDR3 contains 15 residues. Germline V CDR1 and CDR2: MGHRA, YSYEKL.

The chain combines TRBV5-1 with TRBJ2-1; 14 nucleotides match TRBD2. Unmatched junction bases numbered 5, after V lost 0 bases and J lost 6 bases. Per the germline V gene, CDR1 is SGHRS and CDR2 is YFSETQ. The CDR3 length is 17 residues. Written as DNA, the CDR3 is TGCGCCAGCAGCTTGGGACTAGCGGGAGGGCCCTCCAATGAGCAGTTCTTC. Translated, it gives CASSLGLAGGPSNEQFF.

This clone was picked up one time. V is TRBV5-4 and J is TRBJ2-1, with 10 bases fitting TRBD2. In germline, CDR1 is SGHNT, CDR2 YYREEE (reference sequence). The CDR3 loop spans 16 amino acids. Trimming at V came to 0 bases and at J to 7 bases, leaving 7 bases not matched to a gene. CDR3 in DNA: TGTGCCAGCAGCTTGGGGCTAGCGGGAGCTCAGAATGAGCAGTTCTTC. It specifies CASSLGLAGAQNEQFF.

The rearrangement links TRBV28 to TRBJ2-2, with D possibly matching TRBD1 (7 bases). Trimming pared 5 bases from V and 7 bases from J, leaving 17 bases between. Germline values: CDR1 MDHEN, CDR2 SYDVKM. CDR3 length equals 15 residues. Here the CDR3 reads CASSAGQTAIGELFF. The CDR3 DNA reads TGTGCCAGCAGTGCGGGACAGACAGCCATCGGGGAGCTGTTTTTT.

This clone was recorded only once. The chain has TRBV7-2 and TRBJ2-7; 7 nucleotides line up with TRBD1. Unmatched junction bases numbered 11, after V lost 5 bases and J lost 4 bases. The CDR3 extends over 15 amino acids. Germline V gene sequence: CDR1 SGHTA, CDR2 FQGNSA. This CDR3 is CASSHAPGQQYEQYF. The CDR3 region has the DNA TGTGCCAGCAGCCACGCACCGGGACAGCAGTACGAGCAGTACTTC. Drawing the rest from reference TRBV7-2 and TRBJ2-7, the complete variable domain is GAGVSQSPSNKVTEKGKDVELRCDPISGHTALYWYRQSLGQGLEFLIYFQGNSAPDKSGLPSDRFSAERTGGSVSTLTIQRTQQEDSAVYLCASSHAPGQQYEQYFGPGTRLTVT.

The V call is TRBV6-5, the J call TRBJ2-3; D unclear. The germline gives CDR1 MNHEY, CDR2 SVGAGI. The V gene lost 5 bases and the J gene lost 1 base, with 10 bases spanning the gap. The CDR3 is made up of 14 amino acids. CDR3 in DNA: TGTGCCAGCAGTCGCGGCCCCCGCACAGATACGCAGTATTTT. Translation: CASSRGPRTDTQYF.

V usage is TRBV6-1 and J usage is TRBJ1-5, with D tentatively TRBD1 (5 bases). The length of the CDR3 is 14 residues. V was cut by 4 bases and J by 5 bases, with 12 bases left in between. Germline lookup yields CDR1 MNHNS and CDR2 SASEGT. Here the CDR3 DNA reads TGTGCCAGCAGTGGGCAGGGTCGATATCAGCCCCAGCATTTT. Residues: CASSGQGRYQPQHF.